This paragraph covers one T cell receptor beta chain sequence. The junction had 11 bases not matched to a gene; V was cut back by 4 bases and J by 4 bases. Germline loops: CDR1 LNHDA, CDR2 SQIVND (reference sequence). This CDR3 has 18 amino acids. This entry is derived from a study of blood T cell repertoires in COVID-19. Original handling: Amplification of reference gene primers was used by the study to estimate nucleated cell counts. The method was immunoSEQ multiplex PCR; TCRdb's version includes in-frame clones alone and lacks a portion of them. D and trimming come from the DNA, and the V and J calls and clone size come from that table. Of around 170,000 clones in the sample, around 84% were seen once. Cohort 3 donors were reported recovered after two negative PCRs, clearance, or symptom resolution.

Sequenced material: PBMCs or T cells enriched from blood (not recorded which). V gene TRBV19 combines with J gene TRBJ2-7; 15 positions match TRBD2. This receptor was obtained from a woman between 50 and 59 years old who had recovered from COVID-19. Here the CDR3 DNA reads TGTGCCAGTAGTACACAGGGGACTAGCGGGGGGATGCCATACGAGCAGTACTTC. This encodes CASSTQGTSGGMPYEQYF.